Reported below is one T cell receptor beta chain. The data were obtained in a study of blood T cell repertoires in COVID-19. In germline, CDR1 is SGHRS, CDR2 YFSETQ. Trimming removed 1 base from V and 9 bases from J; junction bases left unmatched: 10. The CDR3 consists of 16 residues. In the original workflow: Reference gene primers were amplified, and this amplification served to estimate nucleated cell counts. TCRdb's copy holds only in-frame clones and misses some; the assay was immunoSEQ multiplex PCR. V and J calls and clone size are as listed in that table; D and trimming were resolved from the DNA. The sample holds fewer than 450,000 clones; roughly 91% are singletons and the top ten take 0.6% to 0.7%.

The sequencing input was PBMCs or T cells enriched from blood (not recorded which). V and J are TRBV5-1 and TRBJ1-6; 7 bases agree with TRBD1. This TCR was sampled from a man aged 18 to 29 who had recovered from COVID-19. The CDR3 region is CASSLTGALSGSPLHF. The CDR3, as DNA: TGCGCCAGCAGCTTGACAGGGGCCCTTTCCGGTTCACCCCTCCACTTT.